Shown below are 2 T cell receptor beta chains from a single sample sequenced in a study of blood T cell repertoires in COVID-19. Generated by immunoSEQ multiplex PCR, the TCRdb table keeps only in-frame clones and is missing some. The sample records 250,000 or so clones, about 91% being singletons. The sample consisted of peripheral blood. The receptors were sampled from a woman between 40 and 55 years old who had recovered from COVID-19.

The chain carries TRBV27 and TRBJ2-5; TRBD2 is a possible D gene (5 bases). CDR1 and CDR2 (germline): MNHEY, SMNVEV (reference sequence). The CDR3 has 15 amino acids. Trimming took 0 bases from V and 5 from J, leaving 13 bases between them. The CDR3 coding sequence is TGTGCCAGCAGTTTATCTAGCCGGGGTTGGGAGACCCAGTACTTC. Protein: CASSLSSRGWETQYF.

In the case of this clone: At the DNA level, this CDR3 is encoded by other sequences in the same sample as well. The chain employs TRBV27 and TRBJ1-2, with D tentatively TRBD1 (6 bases). Trimming removed 2 bases at V and 2 bases at J, with 6 bases between. The CDR3 has 13 amino acids. CDR1 MNHEY and CDR2 SMNVEV come from the germline V gene (reference sequence). In DNA, the CDR3 is TGTGCCAGCAGTTTACAGGGGAACTATGGCTACACCTTC. It specifies CASSLQGNYGYTF.